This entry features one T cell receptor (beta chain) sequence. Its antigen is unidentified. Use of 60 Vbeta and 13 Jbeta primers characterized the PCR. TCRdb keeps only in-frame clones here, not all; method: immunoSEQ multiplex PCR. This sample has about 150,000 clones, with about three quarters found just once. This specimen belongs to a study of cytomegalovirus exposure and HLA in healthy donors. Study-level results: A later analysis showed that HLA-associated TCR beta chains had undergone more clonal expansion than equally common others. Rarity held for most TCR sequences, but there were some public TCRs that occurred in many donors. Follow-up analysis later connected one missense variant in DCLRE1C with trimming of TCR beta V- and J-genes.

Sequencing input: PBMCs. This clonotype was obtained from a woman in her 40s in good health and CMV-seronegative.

The CDR3: CASSIATGNRLNGYTF. The CDR3 nucleotides read TGTGCCAGTAGTATAGCGACGGGGAATCGACTAAATGGCTACACCTTC. This rearrangement joins TRBV19 to TRBJ1-2; D is unclear. The CDR3 is 16 amino acids. Germline CDR1 reads LNHDA; CDR2 reads SQIVND (reference sequence). Trimming cost V 1 base and J 6 bases, with 18 bases left between them.